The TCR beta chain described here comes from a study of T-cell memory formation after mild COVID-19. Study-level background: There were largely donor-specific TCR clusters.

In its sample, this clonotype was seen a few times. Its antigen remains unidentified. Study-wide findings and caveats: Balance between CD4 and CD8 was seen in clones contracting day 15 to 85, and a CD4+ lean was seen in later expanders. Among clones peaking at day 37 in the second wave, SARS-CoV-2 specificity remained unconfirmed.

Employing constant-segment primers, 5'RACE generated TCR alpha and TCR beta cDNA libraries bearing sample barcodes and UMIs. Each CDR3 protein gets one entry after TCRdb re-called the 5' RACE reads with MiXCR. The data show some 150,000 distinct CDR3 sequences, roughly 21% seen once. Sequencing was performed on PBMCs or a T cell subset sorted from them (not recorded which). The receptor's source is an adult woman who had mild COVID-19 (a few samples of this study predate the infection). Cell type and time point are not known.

As DNA, the CDR3 is TGTGCCAGCAGTTGGACAGATAATCAGCCCCAGCATTTT. Translation: CASSWTDNQPQHF. The V gene is TRBV12-3 or TRBV12-4, the J gene TRBJ1-5, with D possibly TRBD1 on 6 matching bases. The CDR3 spans 13 residues. Trimming removed 4 bases at V and 4 bases at J, with 8 bases between.